These 9 T cell receptor beta chains share one sample of origin, sequenced in a study of vaccination and CD4 T cells after COVID-19. The treatment here: roughly ten-day PBMC culture with coronavirus spike peptide pools or control peptides (ViraFEST assay). These TCRs' antigens remain unknown. The Oncomine TCR Beta short-read assay sequenced DNA from cultured CD4+ T cells. Using its own MiXCR run on the PCR reads, TCRdb lists one record per CDR3 protein. The data show about 20,000 distinct CDR3 sequences, approximately 50% seen once. The sample was CD4+ T cells from blood, cultured in vitro. Receptor source: a human donor who had recovered from COVID-19.

There are a few counts of this clonotype. J is TRBJ2-7 and V is TRBV20-1, with 9 bases identical to TRBD1. From germline, CDR1 is DFQATT and CDR2 SNEGSKA (reference sequence). Trimming removed 5 bases from V and 3 bases from J; junction bases left unmatched: 11. This CDR3 is built from 15 residues. CDR3 bases: TGCAGTGCTTGCCCTCCGGGACAGGGACGCTACGAGCAGTACTTC. The encoded protein is CSACPPGQGRYEQYF.

The chain recombines TRBV25-1 with TRBJ2-1, with 9 positions matching TRBD2. The length of the CDR3 is 16 residues. V was pared by 8 bases and J by 1 base, with 9 bases of the junction left unmatched. The germline V gene has CDR1 MGHDK and CDR2 SYGVNS. The CDR3 spells CASGRREGRSYNEQFF. The CDR3 bases are TGTGCCAGCGGTAGGCGGGAGGGTCGGTCCTACAATGAGCAGTTCTTC.

The chain carries TRBV19 and TRBJ1-4, with 10 bases lining up with TRBD1. The germline V gene has CDR1 LNHDA and CDR2 SQIVND (reference sequence). The ends lost 6 bases at V and 6 bases at J; junction bases unmatched: 4. This CDR3 has 14 amino acids. The CDR3 is CASRTGTGDEKLFF. CDR3 sequence (DNA): TGTGCCAGTAGAACCGGGACAGGGGATGAAAAACTGTTTTTT.

A few counts support this clonotype. J is TRBJ2-7 and V is TRBV27, with D perhaps being TRBD1 or TRBD2 (6 bases each). This CDR3 comprises 12 residues. Germline V gene sequence: CDR1 MNHEY, CDR2 SMNVEV (reference sequence). V was shortened by 6 bases and J by 7 bases, with 13 bases between the two germline ends. CDR3 nucleotide sequence: TGTGCCAGCAGAACAGGGACTCGGGAGCAGTACTTC. Its protein product is CASRTGTREQYF.

The chain employs TRBV21-1 and TRBJ1-1. TRBV21-1 is flagged as a pseudogene. This CDR3 has 10 residues. The CDR3 protein is CASLADEAFF. In DNA form, the CDR3 reads TGTGCCAGCCTAGCCGATGAAGCTTTCTTT.

The gene calls are TRBV11-2 and TRBJ2-7; no reliable D call. This CDR3 is built from 15 residues. The V gene's germline CDR1 is SGHAT and CDR2 FQNNGV. V was shortened by 0 bases and J by 1 base, with 10 bases between the two germline ends. In DNA, the CDR3 is TGTGCCAGCAGCTTAGATCCTGGGCCATCCTACGAGCAGTACTTC. Encoded protein: CASSLDPGPSYEQYF. The variable domain in full, with the rest retrieved from reference TRBV11-2 and TRBJ2-7, is EAGVAQSPRYKIIEKRQSVAFWCNPISGHATLYWYQQILGQGPKLLIQFQNNGVVDDSQLPKDRFSAERLKGVDSTLKIQPAKLEDSAVYLCASSLDPGPSYEQYFGPGTRLTVT.

In DNA form, the CDR3 reads TGTGCCAGCAGCTTAGCGTTCGCCACAGGGACCACTGGCTACACCTTC. Translated: CASSLAFATGTTGYTF. This chain links TRBV7-2 with TRBJ1-2; D perhaps matches TRBD1 (6 bases). The germline CDR1 and CDR2 sequences are SGHTA and FQGNSA. The CDR3 is made up of 16 amino acids. Between the trimmed V and J ends, which lost 0 bases and 7 bases, there was a span of 18 bases.

CDR3 sequence (DNA): TGTGCCAGCAGCTTTGGGGGGAGCCAGCCCCAGCATTTT. Protein: CASSFGGSQPQHF. The V call is TRBV5-4, the J call TRBJ1-5, with D perhaps matching TRBD1 (5 bases). V lost 2 bases and J 7 bases, leaving 10 bases between the germline ends. CDR3 length equals 13 residues. CDR1 and CDR2 (germline): SGHNT, YYREEE (reference sequence).

This chain connects TRBV7-6 to TRBJ2-7, with 11 bases identical to TRBD1. The J segment lost 3 bases and the V segment lost 5 bases, leaving 6 bases of the junction unmatched. The CDR3 is made up of 15 amino acids. CDR1 and CDR2 (germline): SGHVS, FNYEAQ. The CDR3 is CASSMPGQGVYEQYF. The CDR3, as DNA: TGTGCCAGCAGCATGCCGGGACAGGGGGTCTACGAGCAGTACTTC.